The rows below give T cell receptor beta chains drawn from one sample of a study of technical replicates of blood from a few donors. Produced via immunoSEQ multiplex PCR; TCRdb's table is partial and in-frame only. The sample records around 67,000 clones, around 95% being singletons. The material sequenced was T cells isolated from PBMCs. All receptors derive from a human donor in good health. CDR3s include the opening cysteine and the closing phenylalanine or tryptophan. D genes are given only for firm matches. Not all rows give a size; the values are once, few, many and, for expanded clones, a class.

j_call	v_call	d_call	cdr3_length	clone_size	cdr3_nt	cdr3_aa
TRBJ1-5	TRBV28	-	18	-	TGTGCCAGCAGTTTATTTCGCGGGGGGGGATATAGCAATCAGCCCCAGCATTTT	CASSLFRGGGYSNQPQHF
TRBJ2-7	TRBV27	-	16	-	TGTGCCAGCAGACCTTCCCGGACAGCCCCTACCTACGAGCAGTACTTC	CASRPSRTAPTYEQYF
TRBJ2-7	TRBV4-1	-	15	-	TGCGCCAGCAGCCAAGAAAATCGCGGTCCCTACGAGCAGTACTTC	CASSQENRGPYEQYF
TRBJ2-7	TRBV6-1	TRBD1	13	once	TGTGCCAGCAACACAGGGGGCACCTACGAGCAGTACTTC	CASNTGGTYEQYF
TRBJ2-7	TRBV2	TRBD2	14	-	TGTGCCAGCAGTGAGACTAGCGGGAGCTACGAGCAGTACTTC	CASSETSGSYEQYF
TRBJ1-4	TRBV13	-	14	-	TGTGCCAGCAGTTCACAGGACAATAATGAAAAACTGTTTTTT	CASSSQDNNEKLFF
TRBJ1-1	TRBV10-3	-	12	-	TGTGCCATCAGTGACGGGAACACTGAAGCTTTCTTT	CAISDGNTEAFF
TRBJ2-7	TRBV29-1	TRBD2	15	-	TGCAGCGTTGACCGGGGGGGCTCTAACAGCTACGAGCAGTACTTC	CSVDRGGSNSYEQYF
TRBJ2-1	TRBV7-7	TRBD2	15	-	TGTGCTAGCAGCTTACGTCTAGCGGGGGTGGAGGAGCAGTTCTTC	CASSLRLAGVEEQFF
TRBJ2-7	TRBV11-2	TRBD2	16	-	TGTGCCAGCAGCTACCACACGACTAGCGGGAGACTTAAGCAGTACTTC	CASSYHTTSGRLKQYF
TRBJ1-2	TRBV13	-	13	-	TGTGCCAGCAGCTTAGGCCCGGGGTATGGCTACACCTTC	CASSLGPGYGYTF
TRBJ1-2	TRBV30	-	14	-	TGTGCCTGGAGTGGAACAGAGAAGAACTATGGCTACACCTTC	CAWSGTEKNYGYTF
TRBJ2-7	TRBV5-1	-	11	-	TGCGCCAGCAGCTTCGGTAATGAGCAGTACTTC	CASSFGNEQYF
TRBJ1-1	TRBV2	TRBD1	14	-	TGTGCCAGCAGTGACGGGCAGGGGGGTACTGAAGCTTTCTTT	CASSDGQGGTEAFF
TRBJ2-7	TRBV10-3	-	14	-	TGTGCCATCAGGGGGGGGGACACGTCCTACGAGCAGTACTTC	CAIRGGDTSYEQYF
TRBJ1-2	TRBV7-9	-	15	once	TGTGCCAGCAGCCCCCCCCGGGGGGCTAACTATGGCTACACCTTC	CASSPPRGANYGYTF
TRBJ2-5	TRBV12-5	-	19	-	TGTGCTAGTGGTTTGGTACTCTTCGGCCAGGGTCGGTCAAAAGAGACCCAGTACTTC	CASGLVLFGQGRSKETQYF
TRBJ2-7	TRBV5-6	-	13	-	TGTGCCAGCAGCTTGGCCAGTTACTACGAGCAGTACTTC	CASSLASYYEQYF
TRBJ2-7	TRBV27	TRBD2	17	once	TGTGCCAGCAGTTTGGGACTAGCGGAGCACTTCTCCTACGAGCAGTACTTC	CASSLGLAEHFSYEQYF
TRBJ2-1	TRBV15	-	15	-	TGTGCCACCAGCAGAGTCCAGGTGGGCTACAATGAGCAGTTCTTC	CATSRVQVGYNEQFF
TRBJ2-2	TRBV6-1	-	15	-	TGTGCCAGCAACAGACATGATCGGAACACCGGGGAGCTGTTTTTT	CASNRHDRNTGELFF
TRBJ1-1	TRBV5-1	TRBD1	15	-	TGCGCCAGCAGCTTGACGGAGCACAGGGGGAGTGAAGCTTTCTTT	CASSLTEHRGSEAFF
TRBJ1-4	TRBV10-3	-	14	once	TGTGCCATCAGTGATAGTTCTTCTAATGAAAAACTGTTTTTT	CAISDSSSNEKLFF
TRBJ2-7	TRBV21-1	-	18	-	TGTGCCAGCAGCAAAGCGACAAGTCCTAGCGGAAGCTCCTACGAGCAGTACTTC	CASSKATSPSGSSYEQYF
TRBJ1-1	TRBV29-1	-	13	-	TGCAGCGGCGTGGGACAACCGAACACTGAAGCTTTCTTT	CSGVGQPNTEAFF
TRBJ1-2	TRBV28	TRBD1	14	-	TGTGCCAGCAGCCCGGGACAGGGTGCCTATGGCTACACCTTC	CASSPGQGAYGYTF
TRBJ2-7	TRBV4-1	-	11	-	TGCGCCAGCAGCCAGGACTTCGAGCAGTACTTC	CASSQDFEQYF
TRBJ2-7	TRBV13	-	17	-	TGTGCCAGCAGCTTCCCATCCCCGCTAGCGCGGACCTACGAGCAGTACTTC	CASSFPSPLARTYEQYF
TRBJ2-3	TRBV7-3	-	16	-	TGTGCCAGCAGCTTAGGAAGACTAGGTAGCACAGATACGCAGTATTTT	CASSLGRLGSTDTQYF
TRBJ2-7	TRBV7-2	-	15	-	TGTGCCAGCAGCTTAGGGACGACATTCCGGGATGAGCAGTACTTC	CASSLGTTFRDEQYF
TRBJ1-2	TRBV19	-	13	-	TGTGCCAGTAGCCCTGTCCAGGGGTATGGCTACACCTTC	CASSPVQGYGYTF
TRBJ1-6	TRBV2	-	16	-	TGTGCCAGCAGTGACGCAGGAACCTCCTATAATTCACCCCTCCACTTT	CASSDAGTSYNSPLHF
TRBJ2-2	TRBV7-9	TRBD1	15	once	TGTGCCTCCAGTGGGGGGACAGGGGAGACCGGGGAGCTGTTTTTT	CASSGGTGETGELFF
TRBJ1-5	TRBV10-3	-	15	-	TGTGCCATCAGTGAGTCGACACCAGGCCATCAGCCCCAGCATTTT	CAISESTPGHQPQHF
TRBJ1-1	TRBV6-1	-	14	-	TGTGCCAGCAGACAGATGACAGGTAATACTGAAGCTTTCTTT	CASRQMTGNTEAFF
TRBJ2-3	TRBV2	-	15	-	TGTGCCAGCAGTCAAAAGCGGATGTACACAGATACGCAGTATTTT	CASSQKRMYTDTQYF
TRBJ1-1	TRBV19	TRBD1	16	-	TGTGCCAGTAGTACGGGACCGGGACAGGGGATTAGTGAAGCTTTCTTT	CASSTGPGQGISEAFF
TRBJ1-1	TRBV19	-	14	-	TGTGCCAGTACCCGGCTCACGGGAGGCACTGAAGCTTTCTTT	CASTRLTGGTEAFF
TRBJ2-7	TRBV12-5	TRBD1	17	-	TGTGCTAGTGGTTTGGTATTGGGACAGCAAAACTCCTACGAGCAGTACTTC	CASGLVLGQQNSYEQYF
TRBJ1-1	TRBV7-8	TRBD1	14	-	TGTGCCAGCAGCTTTGACAGGGCCTACTTCGAAGCTTTCTTT	CASSFDRAYFEAFF
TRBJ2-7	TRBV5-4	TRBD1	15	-	TGTGCCAGCAGCTCGGGACAGGGGTTTTCCTACGAGCAGTACTTC	CASSSGQGFSYEQYF
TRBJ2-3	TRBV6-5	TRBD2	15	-	TGTGCCAGCAGAAGGGGACTAGCTAGCACAGATACGCAGTATTTT	CASRRGLASTDTQYF
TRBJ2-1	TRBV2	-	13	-	TGTGCCAGCATTGAAGACTTCTACAATGAGCAGTTCTTC	CASIEDFYNEQFF